This T cell receptor (beta chain) derives from a study of T-cell memory formation after mild COVID-19. Background on the study: In these data, TCR clusters were largely donor specific.

Points from the study as a whole: SARS-CoV-2 specificity was not confirmed for second-wave clones peaking on day 37. Of the contracting clones, CD4+ ones lay mainly in CM and EM, and CD8+ ones in EMRA. Later expanders leaned CD4+, whereas day 15 to 85 contracting clones were balanced CD4/CD8.

TCRdb called the 5' RACE reads again in MiXCR, with one record for every CDR3 protein. This sample has about 560,000 distinct CDR3 sequences; roughly 17% occur once, and the top ten carry 8.1%. CDR1 is ENHRY, CDR2 SYGVKD, per germline. V was trimmed by 0 bases and J by 2 bases, leaving 8 bases between them. CDR3 length: 14 residues. About this clonotype itself: What it binds is unknown.

This clonotype originated in an adult woman who had mild COVID-19 (a few samples of this study predate the infection). Cell type and time point are not known. Material for sequencing was PBMCs or a T cell subset sorted from them (not recorded which). The rearrangement links TRBV10-3 to TRBJ2-7, with D uncertain. The CDR3 DNA is TGTGCCATCAGTGAGTCTTTAGGGACCTACGAGCAGTACTTC. Protein: CAISESLGTYEQYF.